Listed below are T cell receptor beta chains from one sample, sequenced in a study of cytomegalovirus exposure and HLA in healthy donors. Data came from immunoSEQ multiplex PCR; TCRdb stores just in-frame clones and leaves some out. Here the sample spans fewer than 150,000 clones, approximately 91% being singletons. Sequenced: PBMCs. These receptors all come from a man aged 18-30 years in good health and CMV-seropositive. The CDR3 runs from the conserved cysteine through the conserved F or W. D genes are given only for firm matches. Not all rows give a size; the values are once, few, many and, for expanded clones, a class.

cdr3_nt cdr3_aa j_call clone_size v_call d_call
TGTGCCAGCAGCCAAGAAAGGGGACAGGGTCAGTTCTTC CASSQERGQGQFF TRBJ2-1 - TRBV4-2 TRBD1
TGCGCCAGCAGCTTGGCCGGGGGGAATGGTGGCTACACCTTC CASSLAGGNGGYTF TRBJ1-2 - TRBV5-1 -
TGTGCCAGCAGTTACCGGGGGGGGGAATACTATGGCTACACCTTC CASSYRGGEYYGYTF TRBJ1-2 - TRBV6-5 -
TGTGCCAGCAGTCTAAGCGGAGACCCCAATGAGCAGTTCTTC CASSLSGDPNEQFF TRBJ2-1 - TRBV9 -
TGTGCCAGCAGTGTACGGGTCACTGGGGCCAACGTCCTGACTTTC CASSVRVTGANVLTF TRBJ2-6 - TRBV2 -
TGTGCCAGCAGCAGCAGCGGGACCGCCTACAATGAGCAGTTCTTC CASSSSGTAYNEQFF TRBJ2-1 - TRBV7-2 TRBD2
TGTGCCAGCAGTGAAGAAGGGACAGCCTATGGCTACACCTTC CASSEEGTAYGYTF TRBJ1-2 - TRBV6-1 TRBD1
TGTGCCAGCAGCTTAGTAGGGGGCCCTGAAAAACTGTTTTTT CASSLVGGPEKLFF TRBJ1-4 - TRBV11-2 TRBD1
TGCGCCAGCAGCTTGGAGCGTGGCTCTGGGGCCAACGTCCTGACTTTC CASSLERGSGANVLTF TRBJ2-6 - TRBV5-1 -
TGTGCCAGCAGTGAATATTCAGCCAGAGGGTACGAGCAGTACTTC CASSEYSARGYEQYF TRBJ2-7 - TRBV6-1 -
TGTGCCAGCAGCCCAAAGACACGGCATCTCGGGGAGCTGTTTTTT CASSPKTRHLGELFF TRBJ2-2 - TRBV14 -
TGTGCCACCAGCAGAGTTCGGACAGGGTACGAGCAGTACTTC CATSRVRTGYEQYF TRBJ2-7 - TRBV15 TRBD1
TGCGCCAGCAGCTTATGGCGACTCACTGAAGCTTTCTTT CASSLWRLTEAFF TRBJ1-1 - TRBV5-1 -
TGTGCCACCAGCAGTTCGACAGGGCTCTATGGCTACACCTTC CATSSSTGLYGYTF TRBJ1-2 - TRBV15 TRBD1
TGTGCCAGCAGCTCAACGCGGGAGGCAACGAACACCGGGGAGCTGTTTTTT CASSSTREATNTGELFF TRBJ2-2 - TRBV9 TRBD2
TGCGCCAGCAGCCAAGATAGGGGCACTGAAGCTTTCTTT CASSQDRGTEAFF TRBJ1-1 - TRBV4-3 -
TGTGCCAGCAGCTTGCGGCTGACAGGGAAAGATTCACCCCTCCACTTT CASSLRLTGKDSPLHF TRBJ1-6 - TRBV5-8 TRBD1
TGTGCCAGCAGCCAAACCCTAGCTGGACAGGCAGAGACCCAGTACTTC CASSQTLAGQAETQYF TRBJ2-5 - TRBV5-4 TRBD1
TGTGCCAGCAGCAAACGGGTGACAGGTCCGGTTGTCCAAGAGACCCAGTACTTC CASSKRVTGPVVQETQYF TRBJ2-5 - TRBV11-2 -
TGTGCCAGCAGCCCAGGAGAGAGGGTCGGCGGCTACACCTTC CASSPGERVGGYTF TRBJ1-2 - TRBV7-9 -
TGTGCCAGCAGCCGAGCGTCATCTGGGGCCAACGTCCTGACTTTC CASSRASSGANVLTF TRBJ2-6 - TRBV28 -
TGTGCCAGCAGCTTAGTAACTACAGGTGAAGCTTTCTTT CASSLVTTGEAFF TRBJ1-1 - TRBV7-2 -
TGTGCCAGCAGCCTAACTAGCAAGGGAGGGGGGGAGCTGTTTTTT CASSLTSKGGGELFF TRBJ2-2 - TRBV27 TRBD2
TGTGCCAGCAGTGAGTTACAGGGGGTTGGCACTGAAGCTTTCTTT CASSELQGVGTEAFF TRBJ1-1 - TRBV2 TRBD1
TGTGCCAGCAGTGGAGGGGACTGGACCTCCTACGAGCAGTACTTC CASSGGDWTSYEQYF TRBJ2-7 - TRBV2 -
TGTGCCAGCTCACCCCTTAAGCGACAGGGCCCCTACTTC CASSPLKRQGPYF TRBJ2-5 - TRBV18 TRBD1
TGCGCCTCCAGGACGGACAGGGGGTACAATGAGCAGTTCTTC CASRTDRGYNEQFF TRBJ2-1 - TRBV5-1 TRBD1
TGTGCCAGCAGCCCCCAGGGTCTGGGCTATGGCTACACCTTC CASSPQGLGYGYTF TRBJ1-2 - TRBV11-2 -
TGTGCCAGCAGTAAAAACGCGGGACAGGACAATGAGCAGTTCTTC CASSKNAGQDNEQFF TRBJ2-1 - TRBV7-8 TRBD1
TGCGCCAGCAACCTCGGGAGAATCCGCGGTCGGTCCTACGAGCAGTACTTC CASNLGRIRGRSYEQYF TRBJ2-7 - TRBV5-1 -
TGTGCCAGCTCACTAGGACAGGGGAACGTTAATGGCTACACCTTC CASSLGQGNVNGYTF TRBJ1-2 - TRBV18 TRBD1
TGCGCCAGCAGCAAGGGACAGGGGGCTGTCTACGAGCAGTACTTC CASSKGQGAVYEQYF TRBJ2-7 - TRBV5-1 TRBD1
TGTGCCAGCAGCTTTACCCTAGCAGGAACCGGGGAGCTGTTTTTT CASSFTLAGTGELFF TRBJ2-2 - TRBV5-8 -
TGTGCCAGCAGTTTCTGGCGGATTATCCCGGGACAGGGGGTCACAGATACGCAGTATTTT CASSFWRIIPGQGVTDTQYF TRBJ2-3 - TRBV27 TRBD1
TGTGCCAGCAGACTAGCGGGGGGGCGGCAAGAGACCCAGTACTTC CASRLAGGRQETQYF TRBJ2-5 once TRBV27 TRBD2
TGTGCCAGCAGCGACACAGGGGAGGAGACCCTCCACTTT CASSDTGEETLHF TRBJ1-6 few TRBV7-9 TRBD1
TGCGCCAGCTGGGGGACAGGACCTCCGTTCTTT CASWGTGPPFF TRBJ1-1 - TRBV5-1 TRBD1
TGTGCCAGCAGCCCCTCTTCGAGTGAGCAGTACTTC CASSPSSSEQYF TRBJ2-7 - TRBV7-9 -
TGTGCCAGCAGTTTTTCGAGGAACGGCAATCAGCCCCAGCATTTT CASSFSRNGNQPQHF TRBJ1-5 - TRBV28 -
TGTGCCAGCAGTGGGACTAGATCTCTGAATGAGCAGTTCTTC CASSGTRSLNEQFF TRBJ2-1 - TRBV6-1 TRBD2
TGTGCCAGCAGCTCCCAAGGGGACGAGCAGTACTTC CASSSQGDEQYF TRBJ2-7 - TRBV11-2 -
TGTGCCAGCAGTTACGGCGGGGCGGTAATCACCGGGGAGCTGTTTTTT CASSYGGAVITGELFF TRBJ2-2 - TRBV6-5 -
TGCGCCAGCACGGGGGGGTTCACCGGGGAGCTGTTTTTT CASTGGFTGELFF TRBJ2-2 - TRBV10-1 TRBD2
TGCGCCAGCAGCTGGAAGGGTAACAGGGTACCCCCCTATAATTCACCCCTCCACTTT CASSWKGNRVPPYNSPLHF TRBJ1-6 - TRBV5-1 -